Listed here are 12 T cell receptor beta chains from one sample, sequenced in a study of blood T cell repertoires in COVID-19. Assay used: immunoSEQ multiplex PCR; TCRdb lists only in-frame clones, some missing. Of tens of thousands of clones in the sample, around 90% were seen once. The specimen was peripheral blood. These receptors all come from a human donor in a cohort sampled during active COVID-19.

The CDR3 nucleotides are TGTGCCAGCAGTTCCCAGGGGGGCTATGGCTACACCTTC. It encodes CASSSQGGYGYTF. The genes are TRBV6-5 and TRBJ1-2; 7 bases match TRBD1. CDR3 length: 13 amino acids. Germline values: CDR1 MNHEY, CDR2 SVGAGI. Trimming removed 4 bases from V and 4 bases from J; junction bases left unmatched: 3.

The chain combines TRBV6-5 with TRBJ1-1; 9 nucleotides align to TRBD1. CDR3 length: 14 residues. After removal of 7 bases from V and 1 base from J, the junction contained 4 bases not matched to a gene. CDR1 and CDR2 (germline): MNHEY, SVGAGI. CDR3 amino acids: CASTRDRANTEAFF. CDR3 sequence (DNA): TGTGCCAGCACCCGGGACAGGGCGAACACTGAAGCTTTCTTT.

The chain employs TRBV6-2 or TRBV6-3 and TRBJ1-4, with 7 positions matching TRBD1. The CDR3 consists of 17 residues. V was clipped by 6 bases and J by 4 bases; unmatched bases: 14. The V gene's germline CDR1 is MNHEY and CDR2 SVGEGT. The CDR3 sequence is CASSSPVGQSGNEKLFF. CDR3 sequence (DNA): TGTGCCAGCAGCTCTCCCGTGGGACAGTCGGGTAATGAAAAACTGTTTTTT.

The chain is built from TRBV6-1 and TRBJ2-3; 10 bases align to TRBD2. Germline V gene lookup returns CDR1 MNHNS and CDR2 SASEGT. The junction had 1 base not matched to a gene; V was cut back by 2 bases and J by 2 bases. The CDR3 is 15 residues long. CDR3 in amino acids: CASSELAGATDTQYF. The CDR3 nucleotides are TGTGCCAGCAGTGAACTAGCGGGGGCCACAGATACGCAGTATTTT.

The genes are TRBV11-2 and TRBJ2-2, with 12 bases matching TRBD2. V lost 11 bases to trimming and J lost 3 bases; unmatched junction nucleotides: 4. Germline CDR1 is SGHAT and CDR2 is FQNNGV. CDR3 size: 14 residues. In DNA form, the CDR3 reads TGTGCCGGTGGACTAGCGGGGCACACCGGGGAGCTGTTTTTT. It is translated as CAGGLAGHTGELFF.

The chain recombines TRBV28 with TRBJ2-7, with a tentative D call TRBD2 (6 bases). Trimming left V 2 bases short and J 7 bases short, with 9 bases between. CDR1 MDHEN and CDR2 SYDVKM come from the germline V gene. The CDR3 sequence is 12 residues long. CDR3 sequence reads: CASSLGAGEQYF. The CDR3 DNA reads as TGTGCCAGCAGTTTAGGGGCGGGGGAGCAGTACTTC.

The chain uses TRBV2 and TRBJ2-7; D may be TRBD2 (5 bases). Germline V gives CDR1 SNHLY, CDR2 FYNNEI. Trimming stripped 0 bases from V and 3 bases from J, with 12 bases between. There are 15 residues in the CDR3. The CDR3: CASSEAPKTNYEQYF. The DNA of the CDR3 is TGTGCCAGCAGTGAAGCCCCCAAGACTAACTACGAGCAGTACTTC.

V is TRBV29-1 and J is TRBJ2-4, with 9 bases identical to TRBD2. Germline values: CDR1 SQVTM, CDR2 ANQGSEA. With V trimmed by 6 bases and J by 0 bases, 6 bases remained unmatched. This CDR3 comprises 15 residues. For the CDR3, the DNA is TGCAGCGTAGCCGGGACTAGCAGAGCCAAAAACATTCAGTACTTC. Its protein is CSVAGTSRAKNIQYF. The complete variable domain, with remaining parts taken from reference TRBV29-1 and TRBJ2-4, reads SAVISQKPSRDICQRGTSLTIQCQVDSQVTMMFWYRQQPGQSLTLIATANQGSEATYESGFVIDKFPISRPNLTFSTLTVSNMSPEDSSIYLCSVAGTSRAKNIQYFGAGTRLSVL.

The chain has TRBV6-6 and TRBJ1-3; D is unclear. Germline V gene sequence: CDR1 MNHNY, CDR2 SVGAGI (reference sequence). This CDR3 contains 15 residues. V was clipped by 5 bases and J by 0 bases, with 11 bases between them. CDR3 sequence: CASSLDGSSGNTIYF. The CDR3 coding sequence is TGTGCCAGCAGTCTCGACGGGAGCTCTGGAAACACCATATATTTT.

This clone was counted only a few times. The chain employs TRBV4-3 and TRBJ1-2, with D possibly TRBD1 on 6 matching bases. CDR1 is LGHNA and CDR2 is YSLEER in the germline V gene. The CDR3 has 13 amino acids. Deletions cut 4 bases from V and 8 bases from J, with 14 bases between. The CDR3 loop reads CASSLGLQGGYTF. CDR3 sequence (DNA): TGCGCCAGCAGCCTCGGGTTACAGGGCGGCTACACCTTC.

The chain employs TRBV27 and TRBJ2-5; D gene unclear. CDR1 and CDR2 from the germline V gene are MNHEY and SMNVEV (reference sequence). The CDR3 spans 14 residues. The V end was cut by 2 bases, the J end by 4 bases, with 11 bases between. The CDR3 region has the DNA TGTGCCAGCAGTTTAGCGAGCACTGCAGAGACCCAGTACTTC. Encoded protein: CASSLASTAETQYF.

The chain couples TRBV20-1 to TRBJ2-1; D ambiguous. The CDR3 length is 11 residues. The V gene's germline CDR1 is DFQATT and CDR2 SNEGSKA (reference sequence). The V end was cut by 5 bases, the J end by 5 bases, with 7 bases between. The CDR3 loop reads CSARIDNEQFF. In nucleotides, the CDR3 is TGCAGTGCTCGTATAGACAATGAGCAGTTCTTC.